One sample yielded the 18 T cell receptor beta chains listed below, sequenced in a study of cytomegalovirus exposure and HLA in healthy donors. In the PCR, 60 Vbeta and 13 Jbeta primers were used. Data came from immunoSEQ multiplex PCR; TCRdb stores just in-frame clones and leaves some out. The table includes under 200,000 clones, over 70% detected once. The sequenced material came from PBMCs. These receptors all stem from a woman aged 50 to 60 in good health and CMV-seronegative.

The rearrangement uses TRBV28 and TRBJ2-7; the match to TRBD1 covers 11 bases. Trimming removed 11 bases from V and 2 bases from J; junction bases left unmatched: 8. This CDR3 spans 14 amino acids. Germline values: CDR1 MDHEN, CDR2 SYDVKM. CDR3 sequence (DNA): TGTGCCTCACAGCCGGGACAGGGGGCCTACGAGCAGTACTTC. This translates into CASQPGQGAYEQYF.

This clone came up a few times. The rearrangement uses TRBV2 and TRBJ2-1; 8 bases are shared with TRBD2. There are 13 residues in the CDR3. Germline V gene data show CDR1 as SNHLY and CDR2 as FYNNEI. The V gene end was trimmed by 8 bases and the J gene end by 4 bases; junction bases not matched to a gene: 4. The CDR3 loop is CASGAGEYNEQFF. Written as DNA, the CDR3 is TGTGCCAGCGGAGCGGGAGAGTACAATGAGCAGTTCTTC.

V gene TRBV5-4 combines with J gene TRBJ1-1, with TRBD1 as a possible D gene (6 bases). The CDR3 is 13 amino acids. V was cut by 1 base and J by 4 bases, with 8 bases left in between. Germline V gives CDR1 SGHNT, CDR2 YYREEE (reference sequence). The CDR3 is CASSLSRGTEAFF. CDR3 DNA: TGTGCCAGCAGCTTGAGCAGGGGCACTGAAGCTTTCTTT.

J is TRBJ2-3 and V is TRBV7-3, with a possible D match to TRBD1 (5 bases). Trimming shortened V by 0 bases and J by 5 bases, and 12 bases separated the two germline ends. The length of the CDR3 is 15 residues. Germline V gene data show CDR1 as SGHTA and CDR2 as FQGTGA. As DNA, the CDR3 is TGTGCCAGCAGCTTAACCAGGGATTTCGGAGATACGCAGTATTTT. Translating it yields CASSLTRDFGDTQYF.

This chain joins TRBV4-3 and TRBJ2-3; 9 nucleotides match TRBD2. Trimming took 0 bases from V and 3 from J; bases not matched to a gene: 7. From germline, CDR1 is LGHNA and CDR2 YSLEER. The CDR3 runs to 17 residues. The CDR3 sequence is CASSQDALSGGTDTQYF. The DNA for the CDR3 is TGCGCCAGCAGCCAAGATGCTCTTAGCGGGGGAACAGATACGCAGTATTTT.

This chain links TRBV10-2 with TRBJ1-1, with D hard to call. Trimming left V 6 bases short and J 7 bases short, with 12 bases between. Germline V gene lookup returns CDR1 WSHSY and CDR2 SAAADI. This CDR3 is built from 12 residues. CDR3 nucleotides: TGCGCCAGCAGCAGGAAACAGAATGAAGCTTTCTTT. This encodes CASSRKQNEAFF.

The CDR3 sequence: CASSLVVSGGADEQFF. Written as DNA, the CDR3 is TGTGCCAGCAGCTTAGTAGTTAGCGGGGGGGCCGATGAGCAGTTCTTC. This chain connects TRBV7-2 to TRBJ2-1; 11 positions match TRBD2. Germline CDR1 is SGHTA and CDR2 is FQGNSA. This CDR3 comprises 16 residues. V trimming: 1 base; J trimming: 8 bases; junction bases outside the gene matches: 7. Full variable domain (remainder filled in from reference TRBV7-2 and TRBJ2-1): GAGVSQSPSNKVTEKGKDVELRCDPISGHTALYWYRQSLGQGLEFLIYFQGNSAPDKSGLPSDRFSAERTGGSVSTLTIQRTQQEDSAVYLCASSLVVSGGADEQFFGPGTRLTVL.

This sequence joins TRBV7-9 and TRBJ1-1; possibly TRBD1 for D (6 bases). Per germline, CDR1 SEHNR and CDR2 FQNEAQ (reference sequence). This CDR3 is built from 14 residues. V dropped 5 bases and J dropped 5 bases, with 15 bases sitting between them. The CDR3: CASSLLGAITEAFF. The DNA for the CDR3 is TGTGCCAGCAGCCTTTTGGGGGCGATTACTGAAGCTTTCTTT.

This clone was counted once. The V gene is TRBV7-8, the J gene TRBJ1-5; D perhaps matches TRBD1 (6 bases). There are 15 residues in the CDR3. In germline, CDR1 is SGHVS, CDR2 FQNEAQ. Between the trimmed V and J ends, which lost 5 bases and 3 bases, there was a span of 14 bases. The CDR3 protein is CASSGGGGNNQPQHF. The CDR3, as DNA: TGTGCCAGCAGCGGAGGGGGGGGGAACAATCAGCCCCAGCATTTT.

V is TRBV7-2 and J is TRBJ2-5; no definite D call. CDR1 is SGHTA and CDR2 is FQGNSA in the germline V gene. V was clipped by 4 bases and J by 6 bases, with 12 bases between them. The CDR3 totals 13 residues. CDR3 in amino acids: CASSSLLEKTQYF. The CDR3, as DNA: TGTGCCAGCAGCTCCTTGCTGGAGAAGACCCAGTACTTC. Combining the CDR3 with reference TRBV7-2 and TRBJ2-5 gives the whole variable domain GAGVSQSPSNKVTEKGKDVELRCDPISGHTALYWYRQSLGQGLEFLIYFQGNSAPDKSGLPSDRFSAERTGGSVSTLTIQRTQQEDSAVYLCASSSLLEKTQYFGPGTRLLVL.

In this sample, this clone turned up a few times. Other nucleotide sequences in the sample specify the same CDR3. The chain employs TRBV30 and TRBJ1-5; D is uncertain. Trimming removed 1 base at V and 7 bases at J, with 8 bases between. The CDR3 runs 12 residues. Germline values: CDR1 GTSNPN, CDR2 SVGIG (reference sequence). In DNA, the CDR3 is TGTGCCTGGAGTGGAGGGTCCCAGCCCCAGCATTTT. Protein sequence: CAWSGGSQPQHF.

The genes are TRBV28 and TRBJ2-1; 9 positions agree with TRBD2. The CDR3 consists of 17 residues. Germline V gene lookup returns CDR1 MDHEN and CDR2 SYDVKM. V gave up 6 bases and J gave up 4 bases; unmatched junction bases: 13. The chain's CDR3 is CASSRSGRQGVYNEQFF. Here the CDR3 DNA reads TGTGCCAGCAGCCGAAGCGGGAGGCAGGGAGTATACAATGAGCAGTTCTTC.

V and J are TRBV6-1 and TRBJ2-1; no clear D gene. V was cut by 6 bases and J by 3 bases, with 9 bases left in between. Per the germline V gene, CDR1 is MNHNS and CDR2 is SASEGT. This CDR3 spans 13 amino acids. CDR3 DNA: TGTGCCAGCAGCCTAGACCGCTACAATGAGCAGTTCTTC. As protein: CASSLDRYNEQFF.

The gene calls are TRBV10-3 and TRBJ2-2, with 7 bases identical to TRBD2. The junction had 4 bases not matched to a gene; V was cut back by 7 bases and J by 2 bases. The CDR3 is 14 amino acids. Germline assignment: CDR1 ENHRY and CDR2 SYGVKD. The CDR3 here is CAIKASGNTGELFF. CDR3 coding DNA: TGTGCCATCAAAGCTAGCGGAAACACCGGGGAGCTGTTTTTT.

The chain is built from TRBV18 and TRBJ1-1; perhaps TRBD1 as D (5 bases). This CDR3 has 13 residues. Germline values: CDR1 KGHSH, CDR2 LQKENI. The V and J ends lost 1 base and 8 bases respectively, with 11 bases between them. CDR3 sequence reads: CASSPRGEGEAFF. CDR3 nucleotides: TGTGCCAGCTCACCACGGGGGGAAGGGGAAGCTTTCTTT.

This clone was seen once. The rearrangement joins TRBV9 to TRBJ2-3, with 15 bases fitting TRBD2. This CDR3 contains 19 residues. Trimming at V came to 3 bases and at J to 2 bases, leaving 10 bases not matched to a gene. Germline lookup yields CDR1 SGDLS and CDR2 YYNGEE. The CDR3: CASSATGTSGGWTTDTQYF. CDR3 DNA sequence: TGTGCCAGCAGCGCCACCGGGACTAGCGGGGGGTGGACCACAGATACGCAGTATTTT. Looking up the rest from reference TRBV9 and TRBJ2-3 gives the full variable domain: DSGVTQTPKHLITATGQRVTLRCSPRSGDLSVYWYQQSLDQGLQFLIQYYNGEERAKGNILERFSAQQFPDLHSELNLSSLELGDSALYFCASSATGTSGGWTTDTQYFGPGTRLTVL.

The chain carries TRBV28 and TRBJ2-7; 10 bases are shared with TRBD2. Per germline, CDR1 MDHEN and CDR2 SYDVKM. Trimming removed 3 bases from V and 0 bases from J; junction bases left unmatched: 5. The CDR3 is made up of 16 amino acids. The CDR3 DNA sequence: TGTGCCAGCAGTTTCACACTAGCGGGGTCCTCCTACGAGCAGTACTTC. This encodes CASSFTLAGSSYEQYF.

V is TRBV28 and J is TRBJ1-3; D remains unclear. Germline loops: CDR1 MDHEN, CDR2 SYDVKM. V was trimmed by 6 bases and J by 0 bases, leaving 9 bases between them. The length of the CDR3 is 14 residues. The CDR3 DNA reads TGTGCCAGCAGCCTAGTCCGCTCTGGAAACACCATATATTTT. Protein product: CASSLVRSGNTIYF.